This TCR beta chain is from a study of blood T cell repertoires in COVID-19. This table comes from immunoSEQ multiplex PCR, and its TCRdb copy is limited to in-frame clones, with some not included. The table records about 240,000 clones, roughly four fifths of them present only once. The CDR3 length is 15 residues. V lost 5 bases to trimming and J lost 5 bases; unmatched junction nucleotides: 8. From germline, CDR1 is SGHTA and CDR2 FQGNSA. The sequence was obtained from an older woman with active or convalescent COVID-19. What was sequenced was peripheral blood. This chain joins TRBV7-2 and TRBJ2-1; 8 nucleotides agree with TRBD2. The CDR3 sequence is CASSASSGANNEQFF. The CDR3 DNA is TGTGCCAGCAGCGCCAGTAGCGGGGCAAACAATGAGCAGTTCTTC.